Listed below are T cell receptor beta chains from one sample, sequenced in a study of Ad26.COV2.S vaccination and SARS-CoV-2 variants. Produced via immunoSEQ multiplex PCR; TCRdb's table is partial and in-frame only. The data hold over 400,000 clones, with about nine tenths observed a single time. The specimen was peripheral blood, collected in a trial of Ad26.COV2.S vaccine versus placebo. The receptors originated from a person between 18 and 59 years old who received the Ad26.COV2.S COVID-19 vaccine or a placebo. Each CDR3 is given with its conserved first and last residue. The D gene is left open where the match is weak. The size field is filled for only some rows; it gives once, few, many or a size class.

>TRBJ2-1|.|TRBD2|TRBV19
TGTGCCAGTAGTACCCAAGCGGGGGGCTCCTACAATGAGCAGTTCTTC
CASSTQAGGSYNEQFF
>TRBJ2-7|.|TRBD1|TRBV3-1/TRBV3-2
TGTGCCAGCAGCTTAGGACAGGGGTCCTACGAGCAGTACTTC
CASSLGQGSYEQYF
>TRBJ2-2|.|TRBD1|TRBV6-5
TGTGCCTGCCGACGGGCAGGGGGGAACACCGGGGAGCTGTTTTTT
CACRRAGGNTGELFF
>TRBJ1-3|.|.|TRBV7-2
TGTGCCAGCAGCTCCTTTATTGGCCAGGGTGGTTACACCATATATTTT
CASSSFIGQGGYTIYF
>TRBJ1-3|.|.|TRBV10-3
TGTGCCATCAGTGAGCGGGGAGAGAACTCTGGAAACACCATATATTTT
CAISERGENSGNTIYF
>TRBJ2-7|.|.|TRBV18
TGTGCCAGCTCACCACCCGGGGGTTCCTACGAGCAGTACTTC
CASSPPGGSYEQYF
>TRBJ2-7|.|.|TRBV6-5
TGTGCCAGCAGTTACCGGGTACAGGGAACCTACGAGCAGTACTTC
CASSYRVQGTYEQYF
>TRBJ2-7|once|TRBD1|TRBV5-6
TGTGCCAGCAGCTTGGGGACAGGAGCTGCCTACGAGCAGTACTTC
CASSLGTGAAYEQYF
>TRBJ2-3|.|.|TRBV5-1
TGCGCCAGCAGCTTTTCTCAGGGAGCTAGCACAGATACGCAGTATTTT
CASSFSQGASTDTQYF
>TRBJ2-7|.|.|TRBV29-1
TGCAGCGTTGGAGGTTTGGCAGGGTGGCCCTACGAGCAGTACTTC
CSVGGLAGWPYEQYF
>TRBJ1-1|.|.|TRBV10-2
TGCGCCAGCAGCGTTACATCGAACACTGAAGCTTTCTTT
CASSVTSNTEAFF
>TRBJ1-2|.|.|TRBV24-1
.
CATSDFGEGTGVGDTF
>TRBJ2-1|.|TRBD2|TRBV4-3
TGCGCCAGCAGCCAAGTACCCCAACTAGCGGGGGACAATGAGCAGTTCTTC
CASSQVPQLAGDNEQFF
>TRBJ2-7|once|.|TRBV28
TGTGCCAGCAGTTTATGGGGGGGACTTTCCTACGAGCAGTACTTC
CASSLWGGLSYEQYF
>TRBJ2-5|.|TRBD2|TRBV5-4
TGTGCCAGCAGCTTGGCGGGGGGGCAAGAGACCCAGTACTTC
CASSLAGGQETQYF
>TRBJ2-5|.|.|TRBV6-5
TGTGCCAGCAGTTACTCCTCGGGGGCAAGATGGGAGACCCAGTACTTC
CASSYSSGARWETQYF
>TRBJ1-4|.|TRBD1|TRBV28
TGTGCCAGCAGTCATGAGCCGGGACAGGGGAATGAAAAACTGTTTTTT
CASSHEPGQGNEKLFF
>TRBJ2-1|once|TRBD2|TRBV7-2
TGTGCCAGCAGACCTAGCGGTGGGTCCTACAATGAGCAGTTCTTC
CASRPSGGSYNEQFF
>TRBJ1-1|.|TRBD1|TRBV7-2
TGTGCCAGCAGCTTAGGCCGACAGGGGGCAGGCCTTGAAGCTTTCTTT
CASSLGRQGAGLEAFF
>TRBJ2-5|.|TRBD1|TRBV19
TGTGCCAGTAGTATGGGACAGGGGCGAGAGACCCAGTACTTC
CASSMGQGRETQYF
>TRBJ1-1|.|TRBD1|TRBV5-1
TGCGCCAGCAGCTTTACAGGGGTCGGGGCTGAAGCTTTCTTT
CASSFTGVGAEAFF
>TRBJ1-1|.|.|TRBV6-6
TGTGCCAGCAGAACAGACAGGAGCAACACTGAAGCTTTCTTT
CASRTDRSNTEAFF
>TRBJ1-1|.|.|TRBV5-1
TGCGCCAGCAGCTCCGGCAGAGTGAACACTGAAGCTTTCTTT
CASSSGRVNTEAFF
>TRBJ1-2|.|TRBD1|TRBV12-5
TGTGCTAGTGGAACCGGGACAGCCTATGGCTACACCTTC
CASGTGTAYGYTF
>TRBJ2-5|.|.|TRBV10-3
TGTGCCATCAGTGGGGTGAGGAGTGACTGGTACCAAGAGACCCAGTACTTC
CAISGVRSDWYQETQYF
>TRBJ1-6|.|.|TRBV10-3
TGTGCCATCAGTGGCCCGGACAGCTCCTATAATTCACCCCTCCACTTT
CAISGPDSSYNSPLHF
>TRBJ1-4|.|TRBD1|TRBV5-6
TGTGCCAGCAGCTTCGCGGGACAGGCTAATGAAAAACTGTTTTTT
CASSFAGQANEKLFF
>TRBJ1-1|.|.|TRBV5-8
TGTGCCAGCAGCTTGGGACGACGGGGGGCTGAAGCTTTCTTT
CASSLGRRGAEAFF
>TRBJ1-1|.|.|TRBV19
TGTGCCAGTAGTGATAGGTTGGGTGAAGCTTTCTTT
CASSDRLGEAFF
>TRBJ1-3|.|.|TRBV7-6
TGTGCCAGCAGCTTAACGAGTTCAGGGGCGGGAGGAAACACCATATATTTT
CASSLTSSGAGGNTIYF
>TRBJ2-7|.|.|TRBV19
TGTGCCAGTAGTATAGGGGGCTTAGGCGAGCAGTACTTC
CASSIGGLGEQYF
>TRBJ1-6|.|.|TRBV6-2/TRBV6-3
TGTGCCAGCAGTTACCTTTGGTACTCACCCCTCCACTTT
CASSYLWYSPLHF
>TRBJ1-5|.|.|TRBV19
TGTGCCAGTAGTATATATGGGACTATATCGAGCAATCAGCCCCAGCATTTT
CASSIYGTISSNQPQHF
>TRBJ2-1|.|.|TRBV18
TGTGCCAGCTCACCATCGGTACGGGATGAGCAGTTCTTC
CASSPSVRDEQFF
>TRBJ1-2|.|.|TRBV5-4
TGTGCCAGCAGCTGGAGGGAGGGCCCCCTCTATGGCTACACCTTC
CASSWREGPLYGYTF
>TRBJ2-2|.|.|TRBV2
TGTGCCAGTTGCCCGGACTCAAACACCGGGGAGCTGTTTTTT
CASCPDSNTGELFF
>TRBJ2-3|.|.|TRBV11-2
TGTGCCAGCAGCTTAGTTCCATTTGCCATGGGAGATACGCAGTATTTT
CASSLVPFAMGDTQYF
>TRBJ2-7|.|TRBD1|TRBV18
TGTGCCAGCTCACCTGGACAGGGGGTCTCCTACGAGCAGTACTTC
CASSPGQGVSYEQYF
>TRBJ1-2|many|TRBD1|TRBV6-5
TGTGCCAGCAGTACCTATGGACAGGTCTATGGCTACACCTTC
CASSTYGQVYGYTF
>TRBJ1-5|.|.|TRBV28
TGTGCCAGCAGTTTCAGCGATAGCAATCAGCCCCAGCATTTT
CASSFSDSNQPQHF
>TRBJ1-5|.|TRBD1|TRBV28
TGTGCCAGCAGTTTGGGACAGGGCCCCGCGGGGCCCCAGCATTTT
CASSLGQGPAGPQHF
>TRBJ2-2|few|.|TRBV18
TGTGCCAGCTCACCCGGACAGAACACCGGGGAGCTGTTTTTT
CASSPGQNTGELFF
>TRBJ2-6|.|.|TRBV25-1
TGTGCCAGCGGATTACAGGGGGGGAACTCTGGGGCCAACGTCCTGACTTTC
CASGLQGGNSGANVLTF
>TRBJ2-7|.|.|TRBV5-4
TGTGCCAGCAGCTCAACAGGGTGGAATTCCTACGAGCAGTACTTC
CASSSTGWNSYEQYF
>TRBJ2-2|.|.|TRBV23-1
TGCGCCAGCCCCCGGCGGGGCGGGGACGGCACCGGGGAGCTGTTTTTT
CASPRRGGDGTGELFF
>TRBJ1-6|.|TRBD1|TRBV27
TGTGCCAGCAGCTGGACAGGGGTTAATTCACCCCTCCACTTT
CASSWTGVNSPLHF
>TRBJ2-7|once|TRBD2|TRBV6-6
TGTGCCAGCAGGTACGGGGGGGCTGACGAGCAGTACTTC
CASRYGGADEQYF
>TRBJ2-7|.|.|TRBV11-2
TGTGCCAGCAGCTTATTCTCACCACAAATAGACGAGCAGTACTTC
CASSLFSPQIDEQYF
>TRBJ2-1|.|.|TRBV6-5
TGTGCCAGCAGAGTAGCTAACAATGAGCAGTTCTTC
CASRVANNEQFF
>TRBJ2-7|.|.|TRBV6-1
TGTGCCAGCAGTGAAAGGTCCTACGAGCAGTACTTC
CASSERSYEQYF
>TRBJ2-5|few|.|TRBV18
TGTGCCAGCTCACCAGGCCAAGAGACCCAGTACTTC
CASSPGQETQYF
>TRBJ2-3|.|TRBD2|TRBV5-1
TGCGCCAGCAGCTTTGGCGGGGGGGTCACAGATACGCAGTATTTT
CASSFGGGVTDTQYF
>TRBJ1-6|.|.|TRBV9
TGTGCCAGCAGCGTAGGGAGGGGTCATCTTAATTCACCCCTCCACTTT
CASSVGRGHLNSPLHF